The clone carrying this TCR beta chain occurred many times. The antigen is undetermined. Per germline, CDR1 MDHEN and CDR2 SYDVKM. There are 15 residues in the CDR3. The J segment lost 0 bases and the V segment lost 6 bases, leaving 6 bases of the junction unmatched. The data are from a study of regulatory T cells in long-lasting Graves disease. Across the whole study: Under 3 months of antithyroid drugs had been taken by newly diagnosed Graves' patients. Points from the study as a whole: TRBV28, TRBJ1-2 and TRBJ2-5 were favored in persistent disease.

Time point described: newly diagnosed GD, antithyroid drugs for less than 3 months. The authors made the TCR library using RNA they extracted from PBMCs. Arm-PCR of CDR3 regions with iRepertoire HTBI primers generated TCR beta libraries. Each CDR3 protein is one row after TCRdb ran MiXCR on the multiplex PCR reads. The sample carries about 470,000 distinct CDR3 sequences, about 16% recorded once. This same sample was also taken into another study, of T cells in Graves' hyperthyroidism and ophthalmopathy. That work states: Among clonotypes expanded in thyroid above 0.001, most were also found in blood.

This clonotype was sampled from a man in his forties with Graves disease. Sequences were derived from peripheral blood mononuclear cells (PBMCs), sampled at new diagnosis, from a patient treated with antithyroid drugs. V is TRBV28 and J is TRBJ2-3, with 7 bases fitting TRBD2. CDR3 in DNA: TGTGCCAGCAGGGGGAGCGGGACGAGCACAGATACGCAGTATTTT. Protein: CASRGSGTSTDTQYF.